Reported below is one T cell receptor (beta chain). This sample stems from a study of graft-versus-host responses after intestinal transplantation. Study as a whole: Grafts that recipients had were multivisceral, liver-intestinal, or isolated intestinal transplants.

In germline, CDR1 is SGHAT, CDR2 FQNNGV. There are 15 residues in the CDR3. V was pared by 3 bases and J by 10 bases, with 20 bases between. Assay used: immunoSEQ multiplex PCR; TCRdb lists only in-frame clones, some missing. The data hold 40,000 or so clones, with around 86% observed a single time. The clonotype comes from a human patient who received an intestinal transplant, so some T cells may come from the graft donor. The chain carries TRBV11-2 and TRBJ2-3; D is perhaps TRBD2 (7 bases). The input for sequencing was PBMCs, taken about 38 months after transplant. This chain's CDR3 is CASSFRGRDRGAQYF. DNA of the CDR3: TGTGCCAGCAGCTTCCGGGGGCGAGACCGGGGGGCGCAGTATTTT. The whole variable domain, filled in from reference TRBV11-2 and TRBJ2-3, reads EAGVAQSPRYKIIEKRQSVAFWCNPISGHATLYWYQQILGQGPKLLIQFQNNGVVDDSQLPKDRFSAERLKGVDSTLKIQPAKLEDSAVYLCASSFRGRDRGAQYFGPGTRLTVL.